The present TCR beta chain was sequenced within a study of cytomegalovirus exposure and HLA in healthy donors. The CDR3 loop spans 15 amino acids. The germline CDR1 and CDR2 sequences are SGHAT and FQNNGV. Deletions cut 0 bases from V and 2 bases from J, with 8 bases between. The PCR ran on 60 Vbeta and 13 Jbeta primers. Clones were sequenced by immunoSEQ multiplex PCR, and TCRdb holds only the in-frame ones, with some missing. This listing includes about 77,000 clones. Sequencing used PBMCs. This chain links TRBV11-2 with TRBJ1-3; D is uncertain. The TCR originated in a man aged 50-59 years in good health and CMV-seropositive. CDR3: CASSLDMFPGNTIYF. The CDR3 DNA reads TGTGCCAGCAGCTTAGATATGTTCCCTGGAAACACCATATATTTT.